Below, 24 T cell receptor beta chains from the same sample are listed, as sequenced in a study of post-analysis software for immune sequencing data. Study-level points and caveats: TRBV5-6, TRBV5-1 and TRBV20-1 were among roughly 5 TRBV segments more frequent in patients than controls.

The authors incorporated unique molecular identifiers into the TCR beta cDNA libraries. MiXCR was run by TCRdb on the PCR reads, yielding one entry per CDR3 protein. The sample consists of about 620,000 distinct CDR3 sequences, around 47% of them appearing once. What these receptors recognize is not known. Sequencing used blood. The source of these receptors is a girl under 18 with multiple sclerosis.

This CDR3 reads CASSPWAGGVNEQFF. As DNA, the CDR3 is TGTGCCAGCAGCCCCTGGGCGGGAGGGGTAAATGAGCAGTTCTTC. The chain is built from TRBV9 and TRBJ2-1; 9 bases align to TRBD2. J was trimmed by 7 bases and V by 4 bases; bases with no gene match: 9. The CDR3 consists of 15 residues. The germline V gene has CDR1 SGDLS and CDR2 YYNGEE.

This chain connects TRBV25-1 to TRBJ2-1; D remains unclear. Per the germline V gene, CDR1 is MGHDK and CDR2 is SYGVNS. The CDR3 loop spans 14 amino acids. With 2 bases removed from V and 10 bases from J, the gap between germline ends came to 15 bases. The CDR3 reads CASSETALGYEQFF. CDR3 coding DNA: TGTGCCAGCAGTGAAACCGCCCTGGGTTACGAGCAGTTCTTC. The full variable domain, its missing parts supplied by reference TRBV25-1 and TRBJ2-1, is EADIYQTPRYLVIGTGKKITLECSQTMGHDKMYWYQQDPGMELHLIHYSYGVNSTEKGDLSSESTVSRIRTEHFPLTLESARPSHTSQYLCASSETALGYEQFFGPGTRLTVL.

In its sample, this clonotype was seen once. J is TRBJ2-3 and V is TRBV7-2; D is tentatively TRBD1 or TRBD2 (5 bases each). The germline gives CDR1 SGHTA, CDR2 FQGNSA. The V end was cut by 3 bases, the J end by 1 base, with 11 bases between. This CDR3 spans 15 amino acids. The CDR3 loop reads CASSFGTFRTDTQYF. The CDR3 DNA reads TGTGCCAGCAGCTTCGGGACCTTTCGCACAGATACGCAGTATTTT.

To note about this clonotype: A much larger clone sits a single nucleotide away, making a read error possible. The chain employs TRBV5-1 and TRBJ2-4, with D possibly being TRBD1 (5 bases). TRBJ2-7 matches the DNA end more closely, so the J call is doubtful. Germline assignment: CDR1 SGHRS and CDR2 YFSETQ. The CDR3 is 12 residues long. DNA of the CDR3: TGCGCCAGCAGTTACAGACAGACCGAGCAGTACTTC. It translates to CASSYRQTEQYF.

The chain recombines TRBV20-1 with TRBJ1-6, with D possibly matching TRBD1 (5 bases). V was shortened by 1 base and J by 5 bases, with 12 bases between the two germline ends. This CDR3 spans 15 amino acids. Germline loops: CDR1 DFQATT, CDR2 SNEGSKA (reference sequence). The CDR3 nucleotides are TGCAGTGCTAGAGGGGGGGGAGCGGATAATTCACCCCTCCACTTT. Translating it yields CSARGGGADNSPLHF.

This clonotype has just a few counts. In DNA, the CDR3 is TGTGCCAGCAGCCGGATTTCCGATACGCAGTATTTT. Its translation is CASSRISDTQYF. This chain connects TRBV5-5 to TRBJ2-3; D is unresolved. V lost 4 bases and J 6 bases, leaving 9 bases between the germline ends. The CDR3 totals 12 residues. The V gene's germline CDR1 is SGHKS and CDR2 YYEKEE (reference sequence).

The chain employs TRBV24-1 and TRBJ2-1; D possibly matches TRBD1 or TRBD2 (5 bases each). CDR3 length: 15 amino acids. Germline V CDR1 and CDR2: KGHDR, SFDVKD. With 2 bases removed from V and 4 bases from J, the gap between germline ends came to 11 bases. The CDR3, as DNA: TGTGCCACCAGTGATTCCCAGGGACGTTACAATGAGCAGTTCTTC. It codes for CATSDSQGRYNEQFF.

The chain employs TRBV5-1 and TRBJ1-1; D gene unclear. Trimming stripped 1 base from V and 6 bases from J, with 13 bases between. The CDR3 totals 14 residues. Germline values: CDR1 SGHRS, CDR2 YFSETQ. CDR3 region: CASSLHPLTAEAFF. In nucleotides, the CDR3 is TGCGCCAGCAGCTTGCACCCTCTGACCGCTGAAGCTTTCTTT.

The J gene is TRBJ2-1, the V gene TRBV4-1, with D tentatively TRBD1 (5 bases). Trimming removed 0 bases at V and 3 bases at J, with 15 bases between. Germline V gene sequence: CDR1 MGHRA, CDR2 YSYEKL. This CDR3 has 17 residues. CDR3 DNA: TGCGCCAGCAGCCAAGATCAGCAGGGCCTGGTCTACAATGAGCAGTTCTTC. Encoded protein: CASSQDQQGLVYNEQFF.

The chain recombines TRBV5-1 with TRBJ1-4; D might be TRBD1 (6 bases). This CDR3 contains 15 residues. The V end was cut by 4 bases, the J end by 0 bases, with 10 bases between. Germline CDR1 is SGHRS and CDR2 is YFSETQ. CDR3 protein: CASSIRQATNEKLFF. DNA for the CDR3: TGCGCCAGCAGCATTCGACAGGCAACTAATGAAAAACTGTTTTTT.

This clonotype was found a few times. This rearrangement joins TRBV5-1 to TRBJ2-7, with D tentatively TRBD2 (6 bases). The CDR3 contains 13 residues. V lost 4 bases, J lost 7 bases, and 15 bases lay in between. CDR1 and CDR2 (germline): SGHRS, YFSETQ. The CDR3 region has the DNA TGCGCCAGCAGCACGGTCGGGGCGGGAGAGCAGTACTTC. Its protein is CASSTVGAGEQYF.

The genes are TRBV4-1 and TRBJ2-3; 11 nucleotides line up with TRBD2. The V gene end was trimmed by 8 bases and the J gene end by 0 bases; junction bases not matched to a gene: 4. The length of the CDR3 is 15 residues. Germline CDR1 and CDR2: MGHRA and YSYEKL. CDR3 nucleotide sequence: TGCGCCAGCGTAGCGGGAGGGAGAAGCACAGATACGCAGTATTTT. Translated: CASVAGGRSTDTQYF.

The chain is built from TRBV20-1 and TRBJ2-7; the match to TRBD2 covers 13 bases. V lost 6 bases to trimming and J lost 3 bases; unmatched junction nucleotides: 8. The CDR3 consists of 15 residues. CDR1 is DFQATT, CDR2 SNEGSKA, per germline (reference sequence). In DNA form, the CDR3 reads TGCAGTGCGTCCGGGACTAGCGGGAACCGCTACGAGCAGTACTTC. This encodes CSASGTSGNRYEQYF.

This clonotype has a handful of counts. This CDR3 reads CASSETGGASTEAFF. The CDR3 nucleotides are TGTGCCAGCAGTGAGACAGGGGGCGCGTCCACTGAAGCTTTCTTT. The chain is built from TRBV12-3 or TRBV12-4 and TRBJ1-1; TRBD1 agrees at 10 bases. There are 15 residues in the CDR3. V shed 5 bases and J 4 bases; nucleotides not matched to a gene: 7.

The chain has TRBV20-1 and TRBJ2-5; 10 nucleotides align to TRBD2. Germline V gene lookup returns CDR1 DFQATT and CDR2 SNEGSKA (reference sequence). This CDR3 has 14 amino acids. V was clipped by 0 bases and J by 9 bases; unmatched bases: 7. CDR3 sequence: CSARDYSGGSAQYF. The CDR3 nucleotides read TGCAGTGCTAGAGACTATAGCGGGGGGAGTGCCCAGTACTTC.

This chain uses TRBV7-2 with TRBJ1-4; D is ambiguous. The CDR3 extends over 12 amino acids. V dropped 5 bases and J dropped 7 bases, with 8 bases sitting between them. Germline V gives CDR1 SGHTA, CDR2 FQGNSA. CDR3 loop: CASSRSGEKLFF. The CDR3 coding sequence is TGTGCCAGCAGCCGCTCGGGTGAAAAACTGTTTTTT.

The chain employs TRBV7-8 and TRBJ2-1; D may be TRBD2 (5 bases). V was cut by 3 bases and J by 0 bases, with 12 bases left in between. The CDR3 has 16 amino acids. The germline gives CDR1 SGHVS, CDR2 FQNEAQ. DNA for the CDR3: TGTGCCAGCAGCTTGGAATATGGGAGCTCCTACAATGAGCAGTTCTTC. It translates to CASSLEYGSSYNEQFF.

The chain combines TRBV12-3 or TRBV12-4 with TRBJ2-3; no clear D. V dropped 5 bases and J dropped 3 bases, with 15 bases sitting between them. The CDR3 sequence is 15 residues long. DNA for the CDR3: TGTGCCAGCAGTCCCCGGATCTCCCTTACAGATACGCAGTATTTT. This translates into CASSPRISLTDTQYF.

This clonotype turned up a few times. The chain combines TRBV12-3 or TRBV12-4 with TRBJ2-4, with D perhaps given as TRBD1 or TRBD2 (5 bases each). The tail of the sequence fits TRBJ2-7 better, so the J call may be wrong. The CDR3 is 17 residues long. CDR3 sequence reads: CASSGRPRDGPWGEQYF. DNA for the CDR3: TGTGCCAGCAGTGGCCGGCCTAGGGACGGGCCATGGGGCGAGCAGTACTTC.

As concerns this clonotype: One junction end does not reproduce the germline sequence, and a read error may be involved. V is TRBV12-3 or TRBV12-4 and J is TRBJ2-3; 8 positions match TRBD1. This CDR3 is built from 16 residues. The CDR3 here is CASSSRDRRRTDAQYF. The CDR3 DNA reads as TGTGCCAGCAGTTCCCGGGACAGGAGACGCACAGATGCGCAGTATTTT.

This clonotype appeared a few times. CDR3 loop: CASSSEPDTQYF. The CDR3 coding sequence is TGCGCCAGCAGCTCCGAGCCAGATACGCAGTATTTT. This chain uses TRBV4-1 with TRBJ2-3; no clear D gene. The CDR3 is 12 amino acids. V was trimmed by 5 bases and J by 4 bases, leaving 7 bases between them. CDR1 and CDR2 from the germline V gene are MGHRA and YSYEKL.

Ten or more counts support this clonotype. The chain is built from TRBV5-1 and TRBJ2-2; TRBD1 matches 8 bases. Germline CDR1 is SGHRS and CDR2 is YFSETQ. The CDR3 is made up of 15 amino acids. V was pared by 4 bases and J by 2 bases, with 4 bases of the junction left unmatched. The CDR3, as DNA: TGCGCCAGCAGCCTGCAGGGGGCTAACACCGGGGAGCTGTTTTTT. Amino acids: CASSLQGANTGELFF.

CDR3: CASSRLVDTQYF. Written as DNA, the CDR3 is TGTGCCAGCAGCCGACTAGTAGATACGCAGTATTTT. The chain employs TRBV7-8 and TRBJ2-3, with a weak D call TRBD2 (6 bases). The CDR3 has 12 residues. V was trimmed by 5 bases and J by 5 bases, leaving 8 bases between them. The germline gives CDR1 SGHVS, CDR2 FQNEAQ.

About this clonotype itself: A read error is possible here, since a much larger clone lies one base away. The chain uses TRBV20-1 and TRBJ2-7, with D possibly TRBD2 on 5 matching bases. This CDR3 comprises 13 residues. Germline-derived CDR1 and CDR2 are DFQATT and SNEGSKA (reference sequence). Trimming took 6 bases from V and 7 from J, leaving 19 bases between them. CDR3 sequence (DNA): TGCAGTGCCAGTGCGGGCTCAGAGAGGGAGCAGTACTTC. Protein sequence: CSASAGSEREQYF.